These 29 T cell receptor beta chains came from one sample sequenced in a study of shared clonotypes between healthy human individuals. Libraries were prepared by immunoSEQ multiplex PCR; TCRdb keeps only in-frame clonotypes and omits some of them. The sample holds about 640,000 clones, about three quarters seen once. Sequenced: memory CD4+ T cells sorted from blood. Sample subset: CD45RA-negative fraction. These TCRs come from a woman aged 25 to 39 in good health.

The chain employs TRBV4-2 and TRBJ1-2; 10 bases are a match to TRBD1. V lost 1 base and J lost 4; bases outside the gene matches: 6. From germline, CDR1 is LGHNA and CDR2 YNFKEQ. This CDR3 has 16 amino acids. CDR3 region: CASSQATGTGVYGYTF. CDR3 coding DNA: TGTGCCAGCAGCCAAGCCACCGGGACAGGGGTCTATGGCTACACCTTC.

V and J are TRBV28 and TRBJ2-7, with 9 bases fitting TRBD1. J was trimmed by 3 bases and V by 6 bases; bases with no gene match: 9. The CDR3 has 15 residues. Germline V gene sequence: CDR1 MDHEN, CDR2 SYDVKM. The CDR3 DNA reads TGTGCCAGCAGATCCGCCGGGACAGGGAACTACGAGCAGTACTTC. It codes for CASRSAGTGNYEQYF.

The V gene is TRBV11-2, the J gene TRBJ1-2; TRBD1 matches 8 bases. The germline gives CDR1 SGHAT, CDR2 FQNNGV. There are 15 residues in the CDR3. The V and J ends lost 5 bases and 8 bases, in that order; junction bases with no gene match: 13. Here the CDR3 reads CASSQLGTGGGGYTF. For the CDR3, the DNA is TGTGCCAGCAGCCAATTAGGGACAGGAGGTGGGGGCTACACCTTC.

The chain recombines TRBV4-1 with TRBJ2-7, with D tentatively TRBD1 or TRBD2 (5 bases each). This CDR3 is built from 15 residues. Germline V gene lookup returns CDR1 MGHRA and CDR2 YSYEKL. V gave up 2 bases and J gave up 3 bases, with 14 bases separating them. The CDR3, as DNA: TGCGCCAGCAGCCAATACCCCCGGGACGGCTACGAGCAGTACTTC. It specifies CASSQYPRDGYEQYF.

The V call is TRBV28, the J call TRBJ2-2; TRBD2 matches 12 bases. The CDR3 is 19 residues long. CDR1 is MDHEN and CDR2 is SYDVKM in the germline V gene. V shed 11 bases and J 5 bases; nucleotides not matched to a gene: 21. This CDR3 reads CAAQGASGRAGRGTGELFF. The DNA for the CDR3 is TGTGCCGCCCAGGGGGCTAGCGGGAGGGCCGGCCGGGGGACCGGGGAGCTGTTTTTT.

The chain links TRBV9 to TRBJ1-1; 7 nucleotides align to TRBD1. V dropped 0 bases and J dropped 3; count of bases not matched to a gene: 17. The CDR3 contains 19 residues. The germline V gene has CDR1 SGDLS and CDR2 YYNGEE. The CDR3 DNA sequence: TGTGCCAGCAGCGTAGATGAAGGGGGCAGATTTCGCGTAGACACTGAAGCTTTCTTT. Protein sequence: CASSVDEGGRFRVDTEAFF.

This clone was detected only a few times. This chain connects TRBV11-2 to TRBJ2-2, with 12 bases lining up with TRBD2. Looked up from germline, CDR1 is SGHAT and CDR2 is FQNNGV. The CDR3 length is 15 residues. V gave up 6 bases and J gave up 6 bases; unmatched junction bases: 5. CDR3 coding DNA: TGTGCCAGCAGGAGACTAGCGGGAGTCCCCGGGGAGCTGTTTTTT. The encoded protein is CASRRLAGVPGELFF.

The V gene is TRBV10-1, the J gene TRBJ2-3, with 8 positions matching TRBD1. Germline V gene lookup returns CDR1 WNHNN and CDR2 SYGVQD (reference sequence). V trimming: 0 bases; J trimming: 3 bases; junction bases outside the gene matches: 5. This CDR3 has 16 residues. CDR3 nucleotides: TGCGCCAGCAGTGAGTCCGTGACAGGGGTGACAGATACGCAGTATTTT. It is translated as CASSESVTGVTDTQYF.

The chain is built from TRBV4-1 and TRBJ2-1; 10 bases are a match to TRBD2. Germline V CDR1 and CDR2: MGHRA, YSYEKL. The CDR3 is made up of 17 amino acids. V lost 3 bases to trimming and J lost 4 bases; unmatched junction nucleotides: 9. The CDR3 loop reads CASSQATSGIAYNEQFF. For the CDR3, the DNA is TGCGCCAGCAGCCAGGCAACTAGCGGGATAGCGTACAATGAGCAGTTCTTC.

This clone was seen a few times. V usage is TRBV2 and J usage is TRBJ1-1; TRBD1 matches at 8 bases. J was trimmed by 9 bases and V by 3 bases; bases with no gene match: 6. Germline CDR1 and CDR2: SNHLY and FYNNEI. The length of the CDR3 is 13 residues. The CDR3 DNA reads TGTGCCAGCAGTGAGCAGGGGGCAGATCAAGCTTTCTTT. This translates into CASSEQGADQAFF.

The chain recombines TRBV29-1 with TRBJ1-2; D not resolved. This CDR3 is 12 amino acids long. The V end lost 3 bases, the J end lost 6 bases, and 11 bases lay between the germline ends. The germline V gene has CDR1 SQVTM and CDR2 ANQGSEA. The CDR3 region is CSVERGSNGYTF. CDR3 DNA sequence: TGCAGCGTTGAGCGGGGTAGTAATGGCTACACCTTC.

The CDR3 coding sequence is TGTGCCAGCAGGCCGCCGGGGGGCGGGCAGTACTTC. Protein product: CASRPPGGGQYF. The chain couples TRBV27 to TRBJ2-7; D is possibly TRBD2 (7 bases). The CDR3 is made up of 12 amino acids. V gave up 6 bases and J gave up 9 bases, with 15 bases separating them. The germline V gene has CDR1 MNHEY and CDR2 SMNVEV (reference sequence).

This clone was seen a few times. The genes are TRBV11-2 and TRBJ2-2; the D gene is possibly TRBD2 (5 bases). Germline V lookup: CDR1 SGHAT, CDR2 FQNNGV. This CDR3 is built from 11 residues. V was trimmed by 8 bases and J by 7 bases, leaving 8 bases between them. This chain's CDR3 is CASSGIGELFF. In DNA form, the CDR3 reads TGTGCCAGCTCGGGAATCGGGGAGCTGTTTTTT.

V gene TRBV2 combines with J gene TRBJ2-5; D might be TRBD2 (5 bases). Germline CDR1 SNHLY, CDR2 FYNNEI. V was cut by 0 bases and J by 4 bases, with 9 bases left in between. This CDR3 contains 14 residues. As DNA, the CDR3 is TGTGCCAGCAGTGAAGCGAGGGTTGGAGAGACCCAGTACTTC. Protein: CASSEARVGETQYF.

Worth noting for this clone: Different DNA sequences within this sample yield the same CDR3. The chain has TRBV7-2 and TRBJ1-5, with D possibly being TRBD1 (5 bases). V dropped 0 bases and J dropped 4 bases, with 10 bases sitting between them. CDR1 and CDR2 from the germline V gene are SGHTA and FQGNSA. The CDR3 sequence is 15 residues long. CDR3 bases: TGTGCCAGCAGCTTAGCTTGGGGCGGAAATCAGCCCCAGCATTTT. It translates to CASSLAWGGNQPQHF.

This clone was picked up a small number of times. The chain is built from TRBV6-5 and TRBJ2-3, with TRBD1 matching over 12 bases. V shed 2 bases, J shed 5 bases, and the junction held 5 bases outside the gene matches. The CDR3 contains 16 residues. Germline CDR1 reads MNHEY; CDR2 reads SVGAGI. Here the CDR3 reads CASSYRGQGAGDTQYF. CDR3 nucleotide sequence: TGTGCCAGCAGTTACCGGGGACAGGGGGCGGGAGATACGCAGTATTTT.

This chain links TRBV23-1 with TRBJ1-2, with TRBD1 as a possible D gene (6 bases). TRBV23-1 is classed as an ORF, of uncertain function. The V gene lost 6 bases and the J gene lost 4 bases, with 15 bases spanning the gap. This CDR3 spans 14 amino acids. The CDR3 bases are TGCGCCAGCAGCCCCTTACAGGGTCCCTATGGCTACACCTTC. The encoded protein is CASSPLQGPYGYTF.

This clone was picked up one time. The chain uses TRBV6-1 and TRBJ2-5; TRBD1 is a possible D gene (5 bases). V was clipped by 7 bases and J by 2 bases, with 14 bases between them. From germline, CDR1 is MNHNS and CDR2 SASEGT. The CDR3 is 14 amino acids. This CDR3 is CASTLGHPQETQYF. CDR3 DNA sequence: TGTGCCAGCACCCTAGGACATCCACAAGAGACCCAGTACTTC.

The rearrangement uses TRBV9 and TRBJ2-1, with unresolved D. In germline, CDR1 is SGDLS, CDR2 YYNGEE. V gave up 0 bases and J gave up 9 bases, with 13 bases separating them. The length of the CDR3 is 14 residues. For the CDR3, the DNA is TGTGCCAGCAGCGTAGGAAGGGTAGGCGGTGAGCAGTTCTTC. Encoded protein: CASSVGRVGGEQFF.

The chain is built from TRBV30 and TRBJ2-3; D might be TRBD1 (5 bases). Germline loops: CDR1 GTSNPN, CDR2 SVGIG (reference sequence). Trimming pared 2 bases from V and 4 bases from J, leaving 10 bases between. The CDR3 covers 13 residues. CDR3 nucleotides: TGTGCCTGGAGTCCGGCAGGGCCAGATACGCAGTATTTT. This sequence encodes CAWSPAGPDTQYF.

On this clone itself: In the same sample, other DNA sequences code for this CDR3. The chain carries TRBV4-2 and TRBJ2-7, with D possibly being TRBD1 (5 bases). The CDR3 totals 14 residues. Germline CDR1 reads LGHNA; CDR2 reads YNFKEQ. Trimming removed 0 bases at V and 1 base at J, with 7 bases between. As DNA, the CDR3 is TGTGCCAGCAGCCAAGATCAGGGTTCCTACGAGCAGTACTTC. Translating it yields CASSQDQGSYEQYF.

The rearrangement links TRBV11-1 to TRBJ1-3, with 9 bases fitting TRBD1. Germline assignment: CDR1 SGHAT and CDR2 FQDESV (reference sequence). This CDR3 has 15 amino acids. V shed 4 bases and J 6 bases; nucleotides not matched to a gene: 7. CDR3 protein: CASSYGQGRINTIYF. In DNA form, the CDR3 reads TGTGCCAGCAGCTACGGACAGGGGAGGATAAACACCATATATTTT.

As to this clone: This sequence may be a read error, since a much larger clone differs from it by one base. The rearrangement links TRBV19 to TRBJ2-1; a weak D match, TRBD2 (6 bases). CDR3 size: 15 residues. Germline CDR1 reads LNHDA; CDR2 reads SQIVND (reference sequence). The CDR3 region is CANSMDASARGEQFF. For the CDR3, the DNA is TGTGCCAATAGTATGGACGCTAGCGCCCGTGGGGAGCAGTTCTTC.

The CDR3 nucleotides are TGTGCCACCAAAGGACCGGGACTGGAGTCCTACGAGCAGTACTTC. This sequence encodes CATKGPGLESYEQYF. The chain uses TRBV6-6 and TRBJ2-7; the D gene is possibly TRBD2 (6 bases). CDR1 is MNHNY and CDR2 is SVGAGI in the germline V gene (reference sequence). The ends were cut back, 10 bases at V and 1 base at J, with 20 bases in the middle. This CDR3 is 15 amino acids long.

The CDR3 DNA reads TGTGCCTGGAGGATCGCTGGCACAGATACGCAGTATTTT. It encodes CAWRIAGTDTQYF. The chain uses TRBV30 and TRBJ2-3, with unresolved D. The germline V and J ends were trimmed by 3 bases and 1 base, with 8 bases remaining between them. The CDR3 consists of 13 residues. CDR1 GTSNPN and CDR2 SVGIG come from the germline V gene (reference sequence).

CDR3 coding DNA: TGTGCCAGCAGTGTGGGGGACGCCGTACGGGGACAGTACTTC. Residues: CASSVGDAVRGQYF. The chain combines TRBV2 with TRBJ2-7; D is perhaps TRBD1 or TRBD2 (5 bases each). This CDR3 region has 14 residues. The germline V gene encodes CDR1 SNHLY and CDR2 FYNNEI. V lost 4 bases and J 10 bases, leaving 20 bases between the germline ends. Using reference TRBV2 and TRBJ2-7 for the parts outside the CDR3, the full variable domain is EPEVTQTPSHQVTQMGQEVILRCVPISNHLYFYWYRQILGQKVEFLVSFYNNEISEKSEIFDDQFSVERPDGSNFTLKIRSTKLEDSAMYFCASSVGDAVRGQYFGPGTRLTVT.

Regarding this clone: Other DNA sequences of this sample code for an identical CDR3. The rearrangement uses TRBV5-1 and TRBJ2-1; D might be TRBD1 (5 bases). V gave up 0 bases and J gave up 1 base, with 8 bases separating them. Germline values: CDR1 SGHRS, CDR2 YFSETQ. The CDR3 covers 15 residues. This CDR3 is CASSLDRPSYNEQFF. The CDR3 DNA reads TGCGCCAGCAGCTTGGACAGGCCTTCCTACAATGAGCAGTTCTTC.

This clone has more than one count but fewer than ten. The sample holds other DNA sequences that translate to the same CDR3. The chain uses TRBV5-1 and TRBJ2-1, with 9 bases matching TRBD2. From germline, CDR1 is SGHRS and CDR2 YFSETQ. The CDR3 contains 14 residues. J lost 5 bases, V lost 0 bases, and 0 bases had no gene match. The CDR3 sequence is CASSLGTSDNEQFF. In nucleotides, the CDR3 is TGCGCCAGCAGCTTGGGGACTAGCGACAATGAGCAGTTCTTC.

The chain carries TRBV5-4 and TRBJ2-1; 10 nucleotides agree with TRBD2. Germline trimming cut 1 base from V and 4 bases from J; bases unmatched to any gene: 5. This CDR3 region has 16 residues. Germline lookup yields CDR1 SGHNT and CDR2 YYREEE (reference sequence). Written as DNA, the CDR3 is TGTGCCAGCAGCTTGCCTAGCGGGAGACGGTACAATGAGCAGTTCTTC. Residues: CASSLPSGRRYNEQFF.